This TCR beta chain was sequenced for a study of T cells in women clearing cervical HPV infection. Study overall: Blood came at first lesion visit for cases, post-clearance for controls.

Overall study results and limits: Each sample's T-cell count was unknown, possibly confounding richness. CIN3+ cases had significantly higher TCR repertoire richness than controls, but evenness did not differ.

As regards this clone: Antigen specificity is unknown. Read coverage stops 3 residues before the CDR3 terminus; the germline J gene supplies the remainder.

Sequenced by immunoSEQ multiplex PCR; TCRdb stores in-frame clones only, minus some. In total, the table holds tens of thousands of clones. Trimming pared 8 bases from V and 9 bases from J, leaving 8 bases between. This CDR3 has 11 residues. Germline CDR1 and CDR2: PRHDT and FYEKMQ (reference sequence). The specimen was blood buffy coat. This chain connects TRBV13 to TRBJ1-6; D is ambiguous. The source is a woman aged 18 to 75 with a cervical HPV16 infection that either progressed to CIN3+ or cleared (not recorded which). CDR3 bases read: TGTGCCAGCCCCGGTGGTTCACCC. It translates to CASPGGSP. The complete CDR3 reads CASPGGSPLHF.